The 26 T cell receptor beta chains below all came from one sample that was sequenced in a study of blood T cell repertoires in COVID-19 (TCRdb year 2020). Preparation of the library involved the immunoSEQ multiplex PCR assay. TCRdb mirrors the immuneACCESS table, restricted to in-frame sequences. Some clones are absent from its copies; in checked studies, under half trace to an unresolved V gene, and the reason for the others is unknown. This sample gives about 340,000 clones in total; about 90% of them show up just once. The ten largest account for more than 5% of the sample. Source material: peripheral blood. These receptor sequences come from a woman in her 50s with COVID-19, enrolled during active disease.

This chain uses TRBV27 with TRBJ1-1; 7 bases align to TRBD1. Germline CDR1 reads MNHEY; CDR2 reads SMNVEV (reference sequence). The CDR3 extends over 13 amino acids. Trimming cost V 0 bases and J 11 bases; bases outside gene matches: 6. The CDR3 reads CASSLSTTGSAFF. The CDR3, as DNA: TGTGCCAGCAGTTTATCTACGACAGGGTCGGCTTTCTTT.

The chain links TRBV5-8 to TRBJ2-5, with TRBD1 matching over 7 bases. CDR1 is SGHTS, CDR2 YDEGEE, per germline. The CDR3 consists of 14 residues. The J segment lost 2 bases and the V segment lost 2 bases, leaving 3 bases of the junction unmatched. CDR3 loop: CASSFLTGQETQYF. For the CDR3, the DNA is TGTGCCAGCAGCTTCTTGACAGGGCAAGAGACCCAGTACTTC.

The rearrangement links TRBV12-3 or TRBV12-4 to TRBJ1-2, with no clear D. The CDR3 is 12 residues long. Deletions cut 2 bases from V and 7 bases from J, with 8 bases between. CDR3 nucleotides: TGTGCCAGCAGTTTACGGGTTGGTGGCTACACCTTC. Protein sequence: CASSLRVGGYTF.

The chain joins TRBV9 to TRBJ2-2, with 12 bases lining up with TRBD1. V was pared by 3 bases and J by 6 bases, with 9 bases of the junction left unmatched. The CDR3 has 17 residues. Germline V gives CDR1 SGDLS, CDR2 YYNGEE. CDR3 in DNA: TGTGCCAGCAGCGCCTGGGGGACAGGGGGCGCCCCCGGGGAGCTGTTTTTT. This sequence encodes CASSAWGTGGAPGELFF.

The chain combines TRBV29-1 with TRBJ1-1; 10 bases agree with TRBD1. Germline values: CDR1 SQVTM, CDR2 ANQGSEA. The V and J ends lost 6 bases and 2 bases, in that order; junction bases with no gene match: 15. The CDR3 has 17 residues. The CDR3 DNA is TGCAGCGTGCTCCCGGGACAGGGGTTCCGATATAACACTGAAGCTTTCTTT. This codes for CSVLPGQGFRYNTEAFF.

This chain links TRBV10-3 with TRBJ2-1, with TRBD1 identical over 10 bases. CDR1 and CDR2 from the germline V gene are ENHRY and SYGVKD. The V gene end was trimmed by 4 bases and the J gene end by 7 bases; junction bases not matched to a gene: 7. The CDR3 runs 15 residues. In DNA form, the CDR3 reads TGTGCCATCAGTGCAAAGACAGGGGGCTTTAATGAGCAGTTCTTC. As protein: CAISAKTGGFNEQFF.

This chain joins TRBV3-1 (or the pseudogene TRBV3-2) and TRBJ1-6; D is unresolved. The germline V and J ends were trimmed by 1 base and 10 bases, with 14 bases remaining between them. This CDR3 is 15 amino acids long. Germline CDR1 and CDR2: LGHDT and YNNKEL (reference sequence). The CDR3 DNA reads as TGTGCCAGCAGCCAAGCGTGGTCCGGGGAGTCACCCCTCCACTTT. As protein: CASSQAWSGESPLHF.

The chain has TRBV18 and TRBJ1-4; D uncertain. From germline, CDR1 is KGHSH and CDR2 LQKENI. The length of the CDR3 is 15 residues. The V end was cut by 3 bases, the J end by 0 bases, with 8 bases between. CDR3 protein: CASSPATATNEKLFF. For the CDR3, the DNA is TGTGCCAGCTCACCGGCAACAGCAACTAATGAAAAACTGTTTTTT.

This clone was detected once. The chain carries TRBV15 and TRBJ2-1; 8 positions match TRBD2. This CDR3 contains 14 residues. V lost 8 bases, J lost 6 bases, and 9 bases stayed unmatched. CDR1 is LNHNV, CDR2 YYDKDF, per germline (reference sequence). CDR3: CATATAGALNEQFF. In nucleotides, the CDR3 is TGTGCCACCGCCACAGCGGGAGCGCTCAATGAGCAGTTCTTC. The variable domain in full, completed from reference TRBV15 and TRBJ2-1, reads DAMVIQNPRYQVTQFGKPVTLSCSQTLNHNVMYWYQQKSSQAPKLLFHYYDKDFNNEADTPDNFQSRRPNTSFCFLDIRSPGLGDTAMYLCATATAGALNEQFFGPGTRLTVL.

This clone was found a few times. V and J are TRBV5-4 and TRBJ1-4; tentatively, D is TRBD1 (5 bases). CDR3 length: 15 residues. Germline V gives CDR1 SGHNT, CDR2 YYREEE (reference sequence). The V end lost 4 bases, the J end lost 7 bases, and 17 bases lay between the germline ends. The chain's CDR3 is CASSPRMGEGEKLFF. The DNA for the CDR3 is TGTGCCAGCAGCCCCCGAATGGGGGAGGGTGAAAAACTGTTTTTT.

The rearrangement joins TRBV19 to TRBJ1-1; no clear D gene. The CDR3 totals 13 residues. V was cut by 5 bases and J by 3 bases, with 10 bases left in between. Per the germline V gene, CDR1 is LNHDA and CDR2 is SQIVND (reference sequence). The CDR3 protein is CASSSSGDTEAFF. As DNA, the CDR3 is TGTGCCAGTAGTTCCAGCGGGGACACTGAAGCTTTCTTT.

The J gene is TRBJ2-5, the V gene TRBV11-3; 7 nucleotides align to TRBD1. CDR1 is SGHNT and CDR2 is YENEEA in the germline V gene. The CDR3 totals 15 residues. The junction had 6 bases not matched to a gene; V was cut back by 5 bases and J by 0 bases. CDR3 protein: CASSGGQQYQETQYF. CDR3 DNA sequence: TGTGCCAGCAGCGGGGGACAGCAGTACCAAGAGACCCAGTACTTC. Full variable domain (rest looked up from reference TRBV11-3 and TRBJ2-5): EAGVVQSPRYKIIEKKQPVAFWCNPISGHNTLYWYLQNLGQGPELLIRYENEEAVDDSQLPKDRFSAERLKGVDSTLKIQPAELGDSAVYLCASSGGQQYQETQYFGPGTRLLVL.

The chain is built from TRBV4-3 and TRBJ2-7; D gene uncertain. CDR3 length: 14 amino acids. In germline, CDR1 is LGHNA, CDR2 YSLEER. Trimming removed 1 base at V and 2 bases at J, with 9 bases between. The CDR3 coding sequence is TGCGCCAGCAGCCAAGGGCCACCCCCCTACGAGCAGTACTTC. Residues: CASSQGPPPYEQYF.

This clone was detected only a few times. This chain joins TRBV3-1 (or the pseudogene TRBV3-2) and TRBJ1-2; D remains unclear. There are 12 residues in the CDR3. The V end lost 3 bases, the J end lost 5 bases, and 7 bases lay between the germline ends. CDR1 LGHDT and CDR2 YNNKEL come from the germline V gene (reference sequence). The CDR3 DNA reads TGTGCCAGCAGCCATGGAGGGTATGGCTACACCTTC. This codes for CASSHGGYGYTF.

The chain has TRBV19 and TRBJ2-1; 9 bases fit TRBD1. CDR3 length equals 16 residues. V shed 3 bases, J shed 6 bases, and the junction held 9 bases outside the gene matches. Germline CDR1 and CDR2: LNHDA and SQIVND (reference sequence). Here the CDR3 reads CASSIVWDREGNEQFF. For the CDR3, the DNA is TGTGCCAGTAGTATCGTCTGGGACAGGGAAGGCAATGAGCAGTTCTTC.

The chain couples TRBV14 to TRBJ2-3, with D possibly TRBD2 on 6 matching bases. The CDR3 length is 14 residues. V lost 4 bases and J 2 bases, leaving 10 bases between the germline ends. Germline V gives CDR1 SGHDN, CDR2 FVKESK. CDR3 in amino acids: CASSRGLSTDTQYF. In DNA, the CDR3 is TGTGCCAGCAGCCGGGGACTTTCCACAGATACGCAGTATTTT.

This rearrangement joins TRBV2 to TRBJ1-2, with unresolved D. The CDR3 loop spans 11 amino acids. V gave up 7 bases and J gave up 5 bases, with 8 bases separating them. The germline CDR1 and CDR2 sequences are SNHLY and FYNNEI. The CDR3 DNA is TGTGCCAGCACACAGTTTTATGGCTACACCTTC. Its protein product is CASTQFYGYTF.

This chain links TRBV4-3 with TRBJ2-2; 10 bases are shared with TRBD1. Germline CDR1 reads LGHNA; CDR2 reads YSLEER. Trimming at V came to 3 bases and at J to 4 bases, leaving 5 bases not matched to a gene. This CDR3 spans 16 amino acids. The DNA of the CDR3 is TGCGCCAGCAGCCACCGGGACAGGGGTTTCACCGGGGAGCTGTTTTTT. This gives the protein CASSHRDRGFTGELFF.

The CDR3 region is CASGVWGQVYEQYF. CDR3 coding DNA: TGTGCCAGCGGGGTATGGGGACAGGTCTACGAGCAGTACTTC. The genes are TRBV27 and TRBJ2-7, with 8 bases fitting TRBD1. The CDR3 consists of 14 residues. Trimming at V came to 8 bases and at J to 3 bases, leaving 9 bases not matched to a gene. The germline V gene has CDR1 MNHEY and CDR2 SMNVEV (reference sequence).

This chain uses TRBV19 with TRBJ2-7, with 12 nucleotides matching TRBD2. The CDR3 is 17 residues long. The J segment lost 0 bases and the V segment lost 5 bases, leaving 8 bases of the junction unmatched. CDR1 is LNHDA and CDR2 is SQIVND in the germline V gene (reference sequence). This CDR3 is CASSLSSGRASSYEQYF. CDR3 nucleotides: TGTGCCAGTAGTCTTTCTAGCGGGAGGGCCAGCTCCTACGAGCAGTACTTC.

The rearrangement links TRBV30 to TRBJ1-1; TRBD1 aligns across 9 bases. Germline V gene lookup returns CDR1 GTSNPN and CDR2 SVGIG (reference sequence). The CDR3 consists of 14 residues. V shed 2 bases, J shed 1 base, and the junction held 2 bases outside the gene matches. The CDR3 reads CAWSLGQGNTEAFF. The CDR3 nucleotides are TGTGCCTGGAGTTTGGGACAGGGGAACACTGAAGCTTTCTTT.

J is TRBJ2-5 and V is TRBV24-1; D unresolved. Trimming took 0 bases from V and 1 from J, leaving 5 bases between them. Germline V gene sequence: CDR1 KGHDR, CDR2 SFDVKD. CDR3 length: 14 amino acids. The CDR3 here is CATSDLGSQETQYF. DNA for the CDR3: TGTGCCACCAGTGATTTGGGCAGCCAAGAGACCCAGTACTTC.

This chain uses TRBV29-1 with TRBJ2-5, with 8 bases identical to TRBD2. V trimming: 7 bases; J trimming: 5 bases; junction bases outside the gene matches: 27. This CDR3 is built from 19 residues. Germline V gene lookup returns CDR1 SQVTM and CDR2 ANQGSEA. CDR3 protein: CSATGKMSPGLVLRETQYF. CDR3 in DNA: TGCAGCGCCACCGGAAAAATGTCACCGGGACTAGTTCTACGTGAGACCCAGTACTTC.

V is TRBV11-3 and J is TRBJ1-6, with 12 bases that match TRBD1. This CDR3 spans 16 amino acids. Germline CDR1 SGHNT, CDR2 YENEEA. V was clipped by 4 bases and J by 9 bases; unmatched bases: 7. The CDR3 DNA reads as TGTGCCAGCAGCTCCGGGACAGGGGGCATGGGTTCACCCCTCCACTTT. Its protein product is CASSSGTGGMGSPLHF.

This chain connects TRBV19 to TRBJ2-1, with 12 bases fitting TRBD2. Germline V gene sequence: CDR1 LNHDA, CDR2 SQIVND (reference sequence). The CDR3 totals 16 residues. After removal of 1 base from V and 8 bases from J, the junction contained 6 bases not matched to a gene. DNA of the CDR3: TGTGCCAGTAGTATAGGAACTAGCGGGAGGACGGATGAGCAGTTCTTC. Encoded protein: CASSIGTSGRTDEQFF.

V is TRBV5-4 and J is TRBJ1-2; no firm D call. There are 15 residues in the CDR3. Between the trimmed V and J ends, which lost 0 bases and 4 bases, there was a span of 13 bases. Germline V gene lookup returns CDR1 SGHNT and CDR2 YYREEE (reference sequence). CDR3 nucleotide sequence: TGTGCCAGCAGCTTGGGGGGAGTAGGGAGCTATGGCTACACCTTC. Encoded protein: CASSLGGVGSYGYTF.